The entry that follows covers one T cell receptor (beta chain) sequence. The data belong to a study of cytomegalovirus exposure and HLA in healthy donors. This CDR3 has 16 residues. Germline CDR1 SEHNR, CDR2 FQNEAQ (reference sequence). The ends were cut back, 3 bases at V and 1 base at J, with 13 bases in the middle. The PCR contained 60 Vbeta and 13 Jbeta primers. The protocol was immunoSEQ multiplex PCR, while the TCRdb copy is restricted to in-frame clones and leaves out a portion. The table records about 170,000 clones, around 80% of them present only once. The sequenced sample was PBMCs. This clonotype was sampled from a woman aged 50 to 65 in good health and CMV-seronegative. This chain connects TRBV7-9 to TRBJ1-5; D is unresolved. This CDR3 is CASSFRHLRSNQPQHF. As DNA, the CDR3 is TGTGCCAGCAGCTTCCGACATCTCCGAAGCAATCAGCCCCAGCATTTT.